This is a list of T cell receptor beta chains from one sample in a study of blood T cells in healthy people across ages. TCRdb itself ran the 5' RACE reads through MiXCR, one entry per CDR3 protein. The profile shows about a million distinct CDR3 sequences, more than 30% of them singletons. Input material: blood. Receptors were obtained from a man between 18 and 35 years old in good health. CDR3s include the opening cysteine and the closing phenylalanine or tryptophan. A D gene is named only where the DNA matches it firmly. Only some rows state a clone size, as once, few, many or a class for expanded clones.

clone_size: few
v_call: TRBV6-6
d_call: -
j_call: TRBJ1-1
cdr3_aa: CASRWQGTEAFF
cdr3_nt: TGTGCCAGCAGGTGGCAGGGTACTGAAGCTTTCTTT

clone_size: -
v_call: TRBV7-2
d_call: -
j_call: TRBJ2-5
cdr3_aa: CASSVASRKETQYF
cdr3_nt: TGTGCCAGCAGCGTAGCTAGTAGGAAAGAGACCCAGTACTTC

clone_size: -
v_call: TRBV4-2
d_call: TRBD1
j_call: TRBJ1-5
cdr3_aa: CASSQGTGGDQPQHF
cdr3_nt: TGTGCCAGCAGCCAAGGGACAGGGGGAGATCAGCCCCAGCATTTT

clone_size: -
v_call: TRBV20-1
d_call: -
j_call: TRBJ1-1
cdr3_aa: CSARDQPDPNTEAFF
cdr3_nt: TGCAGTGCTAGAGATCAACCCGATCCCAACACTGAAGCTTTCTTT

clone_size: few
v_call: TRBV4-3
d_call: TRBD1
j_call: TRBJ2-7
cdr3_aa: CASSLQTGAATREQYF
cdr3_nt: TGCGCCAGCAGCCTTCAAACAGGGGCCGCGACTCGGGAGCAGTACTTC

clone_size: few
v_call: TRBV12-3/TRBV12-4
d_call: -
j_call: TRBJ1-1
cdr3_aa: CASSPDFEAFF
cdr3_nt: TGTGCCAGCAGCCCCGATTTTGAAGCTTTCTTT

clone_size: few
v_call: TRBV4-2
d_call: TRBD1
j_call: TRBJ1-2
cdr3_aa: CASSQGPGQGGYSYGYTF
cdr3_nt: TGTGCCAGCAGCCAAGGCCCAGGACAGGGAGGGTATAGCTATGGCTACACCTTC

clone_size: -
v_call: TRBV5-4
d_call: TRBD1
j_call: TRBJ2-1
cdr3_aa: CASSLPRQGSYNEQFF
cdr3_nt: TGTGCCAGCAGTCTCCCCCGACAGGGGTCCTACAATGAGCAGTTCTTC

clone_size: -
v_call: TRBV2
d_call: -
j_call: TRBJ2-5
cdr3_aa: CASSEWLAGETQYF
cdr3_nt: TGTGCCAGCAGTGAATGGCTAGCTGGGGAGACCCAGTACTTC

clone_size: few
v_call: TRBV9
d_call: -
j_call: TRBJ1-1
cdr3_aa: CASSVEGRTEAFF
cdr3_nt: TGTGCCAGCAGCGTAGAAGGGCGCACTGAAGCTTTCTTT

clone_size: -
v_call: TRBV18
d_call: -
j_call: TRBJ1-1
cdr3_aa: CASAGEDTEAFF
cdr3_nt: TGTGCCAGCGCGGGAGAGGACACTGAAGCTTTCTTT

clone_size: -
v_call: TRBV5-6
d_call: TRBD1
j_call: TRBJ1-1
cdr3_aa: CASSRDRGITEAFF
cdr3_nt: TGTGCCAGCAGCCGGGACAGGGGTATCACTGAAGCTTTCTTT

clone_size: -
v_call: TRBV7-9
d_call: -
j_call: TRBJ2-5
cdr3_aa: CASSFSRGVETQYF
cdr3_nt: TGTGCCAGCAGCTTTAGCAGGGGAGTTGAGACCCAGTACTTC

clone_size: -
v_call: TRBV20-1
d_call: -
j_call: TRBJ1-2
cdr3_aa: CSASARETNYGYTF
cdr3_nt: TGCAGTGCCTCAGCACGGGAGACTAACTATGGCTACACCTTC

clone_size: -
v_call: TRBV6-5
d_call: TRBD2
j_call: TRBJ2-3
cdr3_aa: CASSYYREGPSTDTQYF
cdr3_nt: TGTGCCAGCAGTTACTATCGGGAGGGACCGAGCACAGATACGCAGTATTTT

clone_size: -
v_call: TRBV20-1
d_call: -
j_call: TRBJ2-1
cdr3_aa: CSALPDTPYNEQFF
cdr3_nt: TGCAGTGCGCTCCCGGACACTCCATACAATGAGCAGTTCTTC

clone_size: -
v_call: TRBV20-1
d_call: TRBD1
j_call: TRBJ1-1
cdr3_aa: CSARPDRVAEAFF
cdr3_nt: TGCAGTGCTAGACCCGACAGGGTCGCTGAAGCTTTCTTT

clone_size: few
v_call: TRBV7-2
d_call: -
j_call: TRBJ1-5
cdr3_aa: CASSLMTSNQPQHF
cdr3_nt: TGTGCCAGCAGCTTAATGACTAGCAATCAGCCCCAGCATTTT

clone_size: -
v_call: TRBV9
d_call: -
j_call: TRBJ2-1
cdr3_aa: CATGKGGGNNEQFF
cdr3_nt: TGTGCCACCGGGAAGGGCGGGGGCAACAATGAGCAGTTCTTC

clone_size: -
v_call: TRBV20-1
d_call: -
j_call: TRBJ1-5
cdr3_aa: CSAPGDGSNQPQHF
cdr3_nt: TGCAGTGCCCCAGGGGACGGTAGCAATCAGCCCCAGCATTTT

clone_size: few
v_call: TRBV6-5
d_call: -
j_call: TRBJ2-3
cdr3_aa: CASSYEDFGTQYF
cdr3_nt: TGTGCCAGCAGTTACGAGGATTTCGGTACGCAGTATTTT

clone_size: once
v_call: TRBV4-3
d_call: -
j_call: TRBJ2-2
cdr3_aa: CASSRQLGHPNTGELFF
cdr3_nt: TGCGCCAGCAGTCGCCAGCTGGGACATCCGAACACCGGGGAGCTGTTTTTT

clone_size: -
v_call: TRBV11-3
d_call: -
j_call: TRBJ2-1
cdr3_aa: CASSLTEFHNEQFF
cdr3_nt: TGTGCCAGCAGCTTAACGGAATTCCACAATGAGCAGTTCTTC

clone_size: -
v_call: TRBV30
d_call: TRBD2
j_call: TRBJ2-1
cdr3_aa: CAWRLAGGRHNEQFF
cdr3_nt: TGTGCCTGGAGGCTAGCGGGGGGGAGACACAATGAGCAGTTCTTC

clone_size: many
v_call: TRBV7-9
d_call: -
j_call: TRBJ2-3
cdr3_aa: CASSSGERTDTQYF
cdr3_nt: TGTGCCAGCAGCTCTGGGGAAAGGACAGATACGCAGTATTTT

clone_size: few
v_call: TRBV7-9
d_call: -
j_call: TRBJ1-1
cdr3_aa: CASSPAGTEAFF
cdr3_nt: TGTGCCAGCAGCCCAGCGGGCACTGAAGCTTTCTTT

clone_size: -
v_call: TRBV5-1
d_call: -
j_call: TRBJ2-3
cdr3_aa: CASNPGVGSTDTQYF
cdr3_nt: TGCGCCAGCAATCCTGGAGTGGGGAGCACAGATACGCAGTATTTT

clone_size: -
v_call: TRBV20-1
d_call: -
j_call: TRBJ1-4
cdr3_aa: CSARKEKLFF
cdr3_nt: TGCAGTGCTAGGAAGGAAAAACTGTTTTTT

clone_size: -
v_call: TRBV6-1
d_call: -
j_call: TRBJ1-5
cdr3_aa: CASSGDTRAGNQPQHF
cdr3_nt: TGTGCCAGCAGTGGGGACACGAGGGCCGGCAATCAGCCCCAGCATTTT

clone_size: -
v_call: TRBV7-2
d_call: -
j_call: TRBJ1-5
cdr3_aa: CASSLAWAGPSNQPQHF
cdr3_nt: TGTGCCAGCAGCTTAGCTTGGGCAGGGCCTAGCAATCAGCCCCAGCATTTT

clone_size: many
v_call: TRBV29-1
d_call: -
j_call: TRBJ1-2
cdr3_aa: CSVVVVRGGDGYTF
cdr3_nt: TGCAGCGTTGTTGTGGTAAGGGGCGGAGATGGCTACACCTTC

clone_size: few
v_call: TRBV7-2
d_call: -
j_call: TRBJ1-5
cdr3_aa: CASSLFSRGNQPQHF
cdr3_nt: TGTGCCAGCAGCTTATTCTCGAGGGGCAATCAGCCCCAGCATTTT

clone_size: -
v_call: TRBV29-1
d_call: -
j_call: TRBJ1-4
cdr3_aa: CSVEVTGSREKLFF
cdr3_nt: TGCAGCGTTGAAGTAACAGGGTCTCGAGAAAAACTGTTTTTT

clone_size: -
v_call: TRBV7-3
d_call: -
j_call: TRBJ2-3
cdr3_aa: CASSTPGPGSHPTDTQYF
cdr3_nt: TGTGCCAGCAGCACACCCGGTCCTGGCTCACACCCCACAGATACGCAGTATTTT

clone_size: -
v_call: TRBV9
d_call: -
j_call: TRBJ2-1
cdr3_aa: CASSPHGRGAYNEQFF
cdr3_nt: TGTGCCAGCAGCCCTCATGGGCGGGGCGCCTACAATGAGCAGTTCTTC

clone_size: many
v_call: TRBV9
d_call: -
j_call: TRBJ1-2
cdr3_aa: CASSVRQGSNYGYTF
cdr3_nt: TGTGCCAGCAGCGTTCGCCAGGGATCAAACTATGGCTACACCTTC

clone_size: -
v_call: TRBV12-3/TRBV12-4
d_call: TRBD1
j_call: TRBJ1-4
cdr3_aa: CASMAGTVNEKLFF
cdr3_nt: TGTGCCAGCATGGCCGGGACAGTAAATGAAAAACTGTTTTTT

clone_size: -
v_call: TRBV4-3
d_call: -
j_call: TRBJ2-3
cdr3_aa: CASRAGYSTDTQYF
cdr3_nt: TGCGCCAGCAGAGCAGGGTATAGCACAGATACGCAGTATTTT

clone_size: -
v_call: TRBV20-1
d_call: TRBD2
j_call: TRBJ2-3
cdr3_aa: CSASPGLAGDSTDTQYF
cdr3_nt: TGCAGTGCTAGTCCGGGACTAGCGGGTGATAGCACAGATACGCAGTATTTT

clone_size: few
v_call: TRBV20-1
d_call: TRBD1
j_call: TRBJ1-2
cdr3_aa: CSARDRRDSANYGYTF
cdr3_nt: TGCAGTGCTAGAGATCGAAGGGACAGCGCTAACTATGGCTACACCTTC

clone_size: -
v_call: TRBV29-1
d_call: -
j_call: TRBJ2-1
cdr3_aa: CSVRPGLGYNEQFF
cdr3_nt: TGCAGCGTTCGACCGGGACTGGGATACAATGAGCAGTTCTTC

clone_size: few
v_call: TRBV29-1
d_call: TRBD2
j_call: TRBJ2-1
cdr3_aa: CSAGKAGRAKNEQFF
cdr3_nt: TGCAGCGCGGGTAAGGCAGGGAGGGCGAAGAATGAGCAGTTCTTC

clone_size: few
v_call: TRBV20-1
d_call: -
j_call: TRBJ1-5
cdr3_aa: CSARDRINQPQHF
cdr3_nt: TGCAGTGCTAGGGACAGAATCAATCAGCCCCAGCATTTT

clone_size: once
v_call: TRBV29-1
d_call: -
j_call: TRBJ1-1
cdr3_aa: CSVITQNTEAFF
cdr3_nt: TGCAGCGTTATTACACAGAACACTGAAGCTTTCTTT

clone_size: -
v_call: TRBV20-1
d_call: -
j_call: TRBJ1-5
cdr3_aa: CSASFGVGQDQPQHF
cdr3_nt: TGCAGTGCTAGTTTCGGGGTGGGGCAAGATCAGCCCCAGCATTTT

clone_size: -
v_call: TRBV21-1
d_call: -
j_call: TRBJ2-5
cdr3_aa: CASRRTSLTGETQYF
cdr3_nt: TGTGCCAGCCGAAGGACTAGTTTAACCGGAGAGACCCAGTACTTC

clone_size: -
v_call: TRBV18
d_call: TRBD1
j_call: TRBJ2-7
cdr3_aa: CASSPYGTGDEQYF
cdr3_nt: TGTGCCAGCTCACCATACGGGACAGGGGACGAGCAGTACTTC

clone_size: -
v_call: TRBV4-1
d_call: -
j_call: TRBJ1-2
cdr3_aa: CASSQVFWRVDGYTF
cdr3_nt: TGCGCCAGCAGCCAAGTCTTCTGGAGGGTGGATGGCTACACCTTC

clone_size: -
v_call: TRBV15
d_call: -
j_call: TRBJ2-1
cdr3_aa: CATSPSRVNEQFF
cdr3_nt: TGTGCCACCAGTCCTAGCCGCGTCAATGAGCAGTTCTTC

clone_size: few
v_call: TRBV2
d_call: TRBD2
j_call: TRBJ2-1
cdr3_aa: CASRRGTSNEQFF
cdr3_nt: TGTGCCAGCAGGAGAGGGACTAGCAATGAGCAGTTCTTC

clone_size: once
v_call: TRBV30
d_call: TRBD1
j_call: TRBJ1-1
cdr3_aa: CAWSVHRGEVAEAFF
cdr3_nt: TGTGCCTGGAGTGTACACAGGGGGGAAGTGGCTGAAGCTTTCTTT

clone_size: few
v_call: TRBV6-2/TRBV6-3
d_call: -
j_call: TRBJ2-3
cdr3_aa: CASRGDRTSTDTQYF
cdr3_nt: TGTGCCAGCAGAGGCGACAGAACTAGCACAGATACGCAGTATTTT

clone_size: -
v_call: TRBV25-1
d_call: -
j_call: TRBJ1-5
cdr3_aa: CASSGPSTSVSVGNQPQHF
cdr3_nt: TGTGCCAGCAGTGGGCCCAGCACCTCTGTCTCCGTCGGCAATCAGCCCCAGCATTTT

clone_size: -
v_call: TRBV4-1
d_call: -
j_call: TRBJ1-5
cdr3_aa: CASSQENLGPQHF
cdr3_nt: TGCGCCAGCAGCCAAGAAAACTTGGGGCCCCAGCATTTT

clone_size: many
v_call: TRBV4-3
d_call: -
j_call: TRBJ1-2
cdr3_aa: CASSQGSSNYGYTF
cdr3_nt: TGCGCCAGCAGCCAAGGATCCAGTAACTATGGCTACACCTTC